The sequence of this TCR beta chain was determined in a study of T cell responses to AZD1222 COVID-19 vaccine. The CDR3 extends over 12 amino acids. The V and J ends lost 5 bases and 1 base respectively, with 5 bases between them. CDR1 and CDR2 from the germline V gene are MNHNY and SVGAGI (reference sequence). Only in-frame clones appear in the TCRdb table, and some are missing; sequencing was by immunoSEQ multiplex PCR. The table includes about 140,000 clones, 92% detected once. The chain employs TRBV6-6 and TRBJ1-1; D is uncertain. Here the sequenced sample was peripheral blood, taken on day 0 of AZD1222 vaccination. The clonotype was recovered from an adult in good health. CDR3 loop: CASSPRNTEAFF. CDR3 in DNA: TGTGCCAGCAGTCCAAGGAACACTGAAGCTTTCTTT.